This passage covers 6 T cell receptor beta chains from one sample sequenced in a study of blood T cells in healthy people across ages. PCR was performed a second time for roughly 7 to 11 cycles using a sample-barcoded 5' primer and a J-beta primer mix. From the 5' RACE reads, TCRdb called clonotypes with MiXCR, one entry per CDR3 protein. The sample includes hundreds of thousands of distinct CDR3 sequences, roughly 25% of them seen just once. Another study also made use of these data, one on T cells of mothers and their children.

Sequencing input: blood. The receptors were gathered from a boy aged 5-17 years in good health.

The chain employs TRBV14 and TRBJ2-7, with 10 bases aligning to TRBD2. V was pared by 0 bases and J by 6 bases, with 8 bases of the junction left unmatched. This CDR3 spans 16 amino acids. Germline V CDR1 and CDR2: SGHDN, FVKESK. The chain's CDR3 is CASSQDNKRGGSEQYF. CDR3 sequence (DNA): TGTGCCAGCAGCCAAGATAATAAGCGGGGGGGCAGCGAGCAGTACTTC.

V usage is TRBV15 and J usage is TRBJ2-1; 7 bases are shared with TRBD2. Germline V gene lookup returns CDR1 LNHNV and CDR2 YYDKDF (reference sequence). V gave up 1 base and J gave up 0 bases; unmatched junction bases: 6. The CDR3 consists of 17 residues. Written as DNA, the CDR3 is TGTGCCACCAGCAGAGTTCCGCGGGAGAGCTCCTACAATGAGCAGTTCTTC. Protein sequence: CATSRVPRESSYNEQFF.

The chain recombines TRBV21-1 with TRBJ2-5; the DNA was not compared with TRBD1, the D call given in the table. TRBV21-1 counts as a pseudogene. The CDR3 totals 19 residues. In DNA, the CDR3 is TGTGCCAGCAGCATAAGACAGGGGGCTTCTAGCGGGGGGAGGAAGACCCAGTACTTC. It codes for CASSIRQGASSGGRKTQYF.

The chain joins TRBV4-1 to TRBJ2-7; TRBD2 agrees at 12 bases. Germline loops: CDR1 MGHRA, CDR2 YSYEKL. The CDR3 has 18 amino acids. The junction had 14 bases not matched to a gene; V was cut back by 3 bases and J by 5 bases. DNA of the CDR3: TGCGCCAGCAGCCACGACATAGAATCTAGCGGGAGGGCCAACGAGCAGTACTTC. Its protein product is CASSHDIESSGRANEQYF.

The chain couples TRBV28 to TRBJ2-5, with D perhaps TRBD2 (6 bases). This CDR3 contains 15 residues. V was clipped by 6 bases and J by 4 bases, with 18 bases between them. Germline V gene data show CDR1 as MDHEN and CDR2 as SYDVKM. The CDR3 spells CASSLGSGLLETQYF. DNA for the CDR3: TGTGCCAGCAGCCTGGGTAGCGGACTTTTAGAGACCCAGTACTTC.

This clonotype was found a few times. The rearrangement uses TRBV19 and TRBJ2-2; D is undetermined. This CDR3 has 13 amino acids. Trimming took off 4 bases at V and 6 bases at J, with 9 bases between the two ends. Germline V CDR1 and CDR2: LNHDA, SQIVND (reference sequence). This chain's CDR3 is CASSKAHSGELFF. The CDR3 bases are TGTGCCAGTAGTAAGGCACATTCCGGGGAGCTGTTTTTT.